Listed below are T cell receptor beta chains from one sample, sequenced in a study of blood T cell repertoires in COVID-19. Generated by immunoSEQ multiplex PCR, the TCRdb table keeps only in-frame clones and is missing some. The sample lists 180,000 or so clones, approximately 88% occurring once. Sequenced sample: PBMCs or T cells enriched from blood (not recorded which). The receptors come from a woman in her sixties who had recovered from COVID-19. Each CDR3 is given with its conserved first and last residue. A D gene is named only where the DNA matches it firmly. Only part of the rows carry a size: once, few, many, or a class if the clone is expanded.

j_call clone_size v_call d_call cdr3_aa cdr3_nt
TRBJ1-1 once TRBV10-3 - CASATRDYEAFF TGTGCCAGCGCGACCCGGGACTATGAAGCTTTCTTT
TRBJ1-2 few TRBV3-1/TRBV3-2 - CASSHLLRGSGYGYTF TGTGCCAGCAGCCACCTCCTCCGGGGGTCGGGCTATGGCTACACCTTC
TRBJ1-6 - TRBV7-9 - CASSSPTQGFNSPLHF TGTGCCAGCAGCTCCCCTACGCAGGGGTTTAATTCACCCCTCCACTTT
TRBJ1-5 - TRBV28 TRBD1 CASKSPGQGVYQPQHF TGTGCCAGCAAAAGTCCGGGACAGGGAGTCTATCAGCCCCAGCATTTT
TRBJ2-5 - TRBV6-5 TRBD2 CASSYRLGTSKETQYF TGTGCCAGCAGTTATCGCCTCGGGACTAGCAAAGAGACCCAGTACTTC
TRBJ1-3 - TRBV19 - CASSARGIIGNTIYF TGTGCCAGTAGTGCCCGGGGAATTATTGGAAACACCATATATTTT
TRBJ2-5 - TRBV15 - CATSRVQGETQYF TGTGCCACCAGCAGAGTACAGGGTGAGACCCAGTACTTC
TRBJ1-1 - TRBV19 - CASSPGGLNTEAFF TGTGCCAGTAGTCCTGGAGGTTTGAACACTGAAGCTTTCTTT
TRBJ1-4 - TRBV10-3 TRBD1 CAISDRGQTTNEKLFF TGTGCCATCAGTGACAGGGGACAGACAACTAATGAAAAACTGTTTTTT
TRBJ1-3 - TRBV18 - CASSPQKDSGNTIYF TGTGCCAGCTCACCCCAGAAGGACAGTGGAAACACCATATATTTT
TRBJ2-4 - TRBV5-1 TRBD1 CASSRDSYKNIQYF TGCGCCAGCAGCAGGGACAGCTACAAAAACATTCAGTACTTC
TRBJ1-1 - TRBV11-2 TRBD1 CASSSLRTGGEAFF TGTGCCAGCAGCTCCCTCAGGACAGGGGGTGAAGCTTTCTTT
TRBJ2-1 - TRBV7-9 - CASSSLRTRDYEQFF TGTGCCAGCAGCTCACTCCGGACGCGGGACTATGAGCAGTTCTTC
TRBJ1-4 - TRBV7-9 - CASSPQLGTGREKLFF TGTGCCAGCAGCCCACAGTTGGGGACTGGTCGCGAAAAACTGTTTTTT
TRBJ2-1 - TRBV6-6 - CASSVFSSSVEQFF TGTGCCAGCAGCGTCTTTTCATCTAGCGTTGAGCAGTTCTTC
TRBJ2-2 - TRBV27 TRBD2 CASSPGWTSGITGELFF TGTGCCAGCAGCCCGGGGTGGACTAGCGGGATCACCGGGGAGCTGTTTTTT
TRBJ2-7 - TRBV2 - CASSEVLASSGEQYF TGTGCCAGCAGTGAAGTATTGGCTAGCTCTGGCGAGCAGTACTTC
TRBJ1-1 - TRBV5-5 - CASSRDIAAEAFF TGTGCCAGCAGCCGGGACATTGCGGCTGAAGCTTTCTTT
TRBJ1-4 - TRBV28 TRBD1 CASSLGQEFEKLFF TGTGCCAGCAGTTTGGGACAGGAGTTTGAAAAACTGTTTTTT
TRBJ1-5 - TRBV6-5 - CASTVNSNQPQHF TGTGCCAGCACTGTAAATAGCAATCAGCCCCAGCATTTT
TRBJ2-2 - TRBV5-4 TRBD1 CASSHGTGWNTGELFF TGTGCCAGCAGCCACGGGACAGGGTGGAACACCGGGGAGCTGTTTTTT
TRBJ1-2 - TRBV5-1 - CASSPPGSYGYTF TGCGCCAGCAGCCCGCCGGGATCCTATGGCTACACCTTC
TRBJ1-4 - TRBV2 - CASRSGMFGNEKLFF TGTGCCAGCAGATCGGGGATGTTTGGGAATGAAAAACTGTTTTTT
TRBJ2-2 - TRBV11-2 - CASSLMGVTGELFF TGTGCCAGCAGCTTAATGGGAGTTACCGGGGAGCTGTTTTTT
TRBJ1-5 - TRBV6-5 - CASQDSFNQPQHF TGTGCCAGCCAGGACAGTTTCAATCAGCCCCAGCATTTT
TRBJ2-1 few TRBV3-1/TRBV3-2 TRBD2 CASSHLFHRGVNEQFF TGTGCCAGCAGCCACCTTTTTCATCGGGGGGTCAATGAGCAGTTCTTC
TRBJ2-7 - TRBV12-5 TRBD1 CASGPPGQGAWEQYF TGTGCTAGTGGTCCGCCGGGACAGGGGGCGTGGGAGCAGTACTTC
TRBJ2-1 - TRBV27 - CASSPKGEAGEQFF TGTGCCAGCAGTCCCAAAGGAGAGGCGGGTGAGCAGTTCTTC
TRBJ2-7 few TRBV27 - CASSLGQGTKQYF TGTGCCAGCAGTTTAGGCCAGGGGACGAAGCAGTACTTC
TRBJ1-5 - TRBV6-1 - CASSEASRYWPQHF TGTGCCAGCAGTGAAGCGTCCAGGTATTGGCCCCAGCATTTT
TRBJ1-2 - TRBV7-9 - CASSQTHGRYGYTF TGTGCCAGCAGCCAGACACACGGTCGTTATGGCTACACCTTC
TRBJ2-3 - TRBV7-3 TRBD2 CASSLGTSGDTQYF TGTGCCAGCAGCTTAGGGACTAGCGGGGACACGCAGTATTTT
TRBJ1-2 - TRBV6-5 TRBD1 CASSYGQGNYGYTF TGTGCCAGCAGTTACGGACAGGGGAACTATGGCTACACCTTC
TRBJ2-1 - TRBV27 - CASSLIPSLAGSRNEQFF TGTGCCAGCAGTTTAATTCCTTCCTTGGCGGGCTCTCGGAATGAGCAGTTCTTC
TRBJ1-1 - TRBV28 - CASSLSQAEAFF TGTGCCAGCAGTTTGTCACAGGCTGAAGCTTTCTTT
TRBJ2-3 - TRBV7-9 - CASSLGAITDTQYF TGTGCCAGCAGCTTAGGAGCGATCACCGATACGCAGTATTTT
TRBJ2-3 - TRBV9 TRBD1 CASSPRGDGQGRFPTLHTQYF TGTGCCAGCAGCCCCCGGGGAGATGGACAGGGACGCTTCCCAACCCTACATACGCAGTATTTT
TRBJ1-1 - TRBV25-1 - CASSEGHTEAFF TGTGCCAGCAGTGAGGGCCACACTGAAGCTTTCTTT
TRBJ2-7 - TRBV15 - CATSRGEGGGIYEQYF TGTGCCACCAGCAGAGGGGAGGGGGGTGGAATCTACGAGCAGTACTTC
TRBJ2-3 - TRBV24-1 - CAPQGQRGERSTDTQYF TGTGCCCCTCAGGGACAACGAGGGGAGAGAAGCACAGATACGCAGTATTTT
TRBJ2-7 - TRBV6-5 TRBD2 CASSYEREASYEQYF TGTGCCAGCAGTTACGAGCGGGAGGCCTCCTACGAGCAGTACTTC
TRBJ2-1 - TRBV24-1 TRBD2 CATSDPSGSTGYEQFF TGTGCCACCAGTGATCCTAGCGGGAGTACGGGATATGAGCAGTTCTTC
TRBJ2-5 - TRBV5-5 - CASSLARGRETQYF TGTGCCAGCAGCTTGGCCAGGGGAAGGGAGACCCAGTACTTC
TRBJ2-1 - TRBV28 TRBD2 CASSRPRLAGMSSYNEQFF TGTGCCAGCAGTCGCCCGAGGCTAGCGGGTATGAGCTCCTACAATGAGCAGTTCTTC
TRBJ2-7 - TRBV2 TRBD1 CASSSRGQVTGEQYF TGTGCCAGCAGTTCTAGGGGACAGGTCACGGGAGAGCAGTACTTC